This TCR beta chain was recovered during a study of cytomegalovirus exposure and HLA in healthy donors. The CDR3 extends over 15 amino acids. From germline, CDR1 is MNHNS and CDR2 SASEGT. After removal of 7 bases from V and 4 bases from J, the junction contained 12 bases not matched to a gene. The study ran its PCR with 60 Vbeta and 13 Jbeta primers. The protocol was immunoSEQ multiplex PCR, while the TCRdb copy is restricted to in-frame clones and leaves out a portion. The sample holds 170,000 or so clones, around three quarters seen once. The study, taken as a whole, reports: In a later analysis, specific HLA alleles were associated with some 16,000 TCR beta sequences at a 0.05 false discovery rate. Previous analysis showed most TCR beta V segments were productive about 90% or about 30% of the time.

As concerns this clone: Its matching antigen is unknown.

The chain links TRBV6-1 to TRBJ1-2, with 7 bases aligning to TRBD1. Material for sequencing was PBMCs. The origin of this receptor is a boy under 18 in good health and CMV-seronegative. The CDR3 protein is CASTRGRDSLYGYTF. In DNA form, the CDR3 reads TGTGCCAGCACCCGAGGGCGGGACAGCCTCTATGGCTACACCTTC.